Below, 24 T cell receptor beta chains from the same sample are listed, as sequenced in a study of vaccination and CD4 T cells after COVID-19. The Oncomine TCR Beta short-read assay was what sequenced the DNA obtained from cultured CD4+ T cells. TCRdb recomputed calls from the PCR reads with MiXCR, one row per CDR3 protein. This table holds more than 15,000 distinct CDR3 sequences, roughly 45% found once. Treatment in this sample: roughly 11-day PBMC culture with coronavirus spike peptide pools or control peptides (ViraFEST assay). Their antigen targets remain unknown. The sample comprised CD4+ T cells from blood, cultured in vitro. Receptors were obtained from a human donor who had recovered from COVID-19.

This chain joins TRBV7-2 and TRBJ1-4, with 8 positions matching TRBD1. The CDR3 extends over 14 amino acids. Germline lookup yields CDR1 SGHTA and CDR2 FQGNSA. J lost 7 bases, V lost 5 bases, and 6 bases had no gene match. Written as DNA, the CDR3 is TGTGCCAGCAGCCAAACAGGGGGTCCTGAAAAACTGTTTTTT. Protein: CASSQTGGPEKLFF.

In this sample, this clonotype turned up a few times. This chain connects TRBV24-1 to TRBJ2-5; TRBD1 matches at 8 bases. The trim removed 4 bases at V and 6 bases at J, leaving 6 bases unmatched. CDR1 is KGHDR and CDR2 is SFDVKD in the germline V gene. This CDR3 comprises 14 residues. Written as DNA, the CDR3 is TGTGCCACCAGTGACCCCGGACAGGGCCAGACCCAGTACTTC. It encodes CATSDPGQGQTQYF.

A few counts support this clonotype. The chain combines TRBV20-1 with TRBJ1-1; 7 bases agree with TRBD1. There are 14 residues in the CDR3. Germline trimming cut 3 bases from V and 0 bases from J; bases unmatched to any gene: 4. In germline, CDR1 is DFQATT, CDR2 SNEGSKA (reference sequence). The CDR3 sequence is CSARDRSMNTEAFF. DNA of the CDR3: TGCAGTGCTAGGGACAGGAGCATGAACACTGAAGCTTTCTTT.

This chain joins TRBV5-1 and TRBJ1-5; 7 nucleotides align to TRBD1. The germline V gene has CDR1 SGHRS and CDR2 YFSETQ. CDR3 length: 15 amino acids. J was trimmed by 6 bases and V by 4 bases; bases with no gene match: 10. In DNA, the CDR3 is TGCGCCAGCAGCCCACGGGCAGGGGGAGGTCAGCCCCAGCATTTT. Residues: CASSPRAGGGQPQHF.

The V call is TRBV20-1, the J call TRBJ2-1; D possibly corresponds to TRBD2 (5 bases). The CDR3 length is 14 residues. CDR1 and CDR2 (germline): DFQATT, SNEGSKA (reference sequence). Trimming shortened V by 5 bases and J by 0 bases, and 11 bases separated the two germline ends. CDR3 region: CSARDGNSYNEQFF. In DNA form, the CDR3 reads TGCAGTGCTCGCGACGGGAACTCCTACAATGAGCAGTTCTTC.

This chain connects TRBV6-4 to TRBJ2-2; D possibly uses TRBD1 or TRBD2 (5 bases each). Germline loops: CDR1 MRHNA, CDR2 SNTAGT. V was pared by 0 bases and J by 13 bases, with 18 bases between. The CDR3 is 15 amino acids. CDR3 coding DNA: TGTGCCAGCAGTGACTCGACAGTCGGCTCTGGGAGGCTGTTTTTT. Translation: CASSDSTVGSGRLFF.

This clonotype was seen just once. This chain uses TRBV18 with TRBJ2-5, with 7 bases aligning to TRBD1. The CDR3 runs 14 residues. Germline lookup yields CDR1 KGHSH and CDR2 LQKENI. Losses at the gene ends were 2 bases for V and 5 bases for J; bases not matched to a gene: 5. The DNA for the CDR3 is TGTGCCAGCTCACCATACGACAGGGTCGAGACCCAGTACTTC. It yields the protein CASSPYDRVETQYF.

This clonotype was found a few times. The V and J genes are TRBV10-3 and TRBJ2-7, with 7 bases fitting TRBD2. The junction had 6 bases not matched to a gene; V was cut back by 0 bases and J by 4 bases. Germline V gene lookup returns CDR1 ENHRY and CDR2 SYGVKD. The CDR3 loop spans 15 amino acids. CDR3 coding DNA: TGTGCCATCAGTGAGTCGCCTAGCGGAGAATACGAGCAGTACTTC. This encodes CAISESPSGEYEQYF.

This chain links TRBV7-9 with TRBJ2-1; tentatively, D is TRBD2 (5 bases). CDR1 and CDR2 from the germline V gene are SEHNR and FQNEAQ (reference sequence). V was trimmed by 4 bases and J by 5 bases, leaving 21 bases between them. The CDR3 is 17 amino acids. The CDR3 sequence: CASSYRSRNSGNNEQFF. CDR3 nucleotide sequence: TGTGCCAGCAGCTATCGATCGCGAAACTCGGGGAACAATGAGCAGTTCTTC.

Worth noting for this clonotype: An end of the junction differs from the germline gene, which may be a read error. The rearrangement uses TRBV6-2 or TRBV6-3 and TRBJ2-5; D is perhaps TRBD1 or TRBD2 (7 bases each). This CDR3 is 15 amino acids long. The germline CDR1 and CDR2 sequences are MNHEY and SVGEGT. CDR3 bases: TGTGCCAGCACCCAGGGAGGGGGCCACCACGAGACCCAGTACTTC. As protein: CASTQGGGHHETQYF.

The rearrangement uses TRBV3-1 and TRBJ2-1; TRBD2 aligns across 8 bases. The CDR3 covers 14 residues. Germline CDR1 LGHDT, CDR2 YNNKEL (reference sequence). The junction had 8 bases not matched to a gene; V was cut back by 4 bases and J by 9 bases. Written as DNA, the CDR3 is TGTGCCAGCAGCCGCGCCACTCGGGGGGGTGAGCAGTTCTTC. This sequence encodes CASSRATRGGEQFF.

The J gene is TRBJ2-3, the V gene TRBV2; 13 nucleotides line up with TRBD2. J was trimmed by 5 bases and V by 5 bases; bases with no gene match: 1. In germline, CDR1 is SNHLY, CDR2 FYNNEI. The CDR3 length is 14 residues. In nucleotides, the CDR3 is TGTGCCAGCAGTAGACTAGCGGGAGGAGATACGCAGTATTTT. This sequence encodes CASSRLAGGDTQYF.

In this sample, this clonotype is medium-sized. The chain uses TRBV30 and TRBJ2-5; D is undetermined. CDR3 size: 13 residues. Trimming shortened V by 4 bases and J by 0 bases, and 9 bases separated the two germline ends. Germline loops: CDR1 GTSNPN, CDR2 SVGIG (reference sequence). This CDR3 is CAWNLAYQETQYF. In nucleotides, the CDR3 is TGTGCCTGGAACTTGGCGTACCAAGAGACCCAGTACTTC.

In this sample, this clonotype turned up a few times. The gene calls are TRBV27 and TRBJ2-1; 8 bases align to TRBD2. Trimming took 7 bases from V and 2 from J; bases not matched to a gene: 7. CDR1 and CDR2 from the germline V gene are MNHEY and SMNVEV (reference sequence). This CDR3 spans 15 amino acids. CDR3 in DNA: TGTGCCAGCAAACTACTAGCGGAGCCCTACAATGAGCAGTTCTTC. Translated, it gives CASKLLAEPYNEQFF.

The chain combines TRBV29-1 with TRBJ2-7; D perhaps matches TRBD2 (5 bases). This CDR3 is 12 amino acids long. The germline CDR1 and CDR2 sequences are SQVTM and ANQGSEA. Trimming took off 7 bases at V and 3 bases at J, with 13 bases between the two ends. The CDR3, as DNA: TGCAGCGGCCAGGACGGGAACTACGAGCAGTACTTC. Translated, it gives CSGQDGNYEQYF.

By its share, this clonotype is medium-sized (0.01 to 0.1%). The V call is TRBV27, the J call TRBJ2-3, with no clear D. CDR3 length: 14 residues. The V gene's germline CDR1 is MNHEY and CDR2 SMNVEV (reference sequence). Between the trimmed V and J ends, which lost 6 bases and 4 bases, there was a span of 14 bases. The CDR3 loop reads CASRLTTTADTQYF. CDR3 sequence (DNA): TGTGCCAGCAGGCTAACTACTACCGCAGATACGCAGTATTTT.

The chain combines TRBV6-2 or TRBV6-3 with TRBJ2-2; tentatively, D is TRBD1 (6 bases). The CDR3 contains 14 residues. CDR1 is MNHEY and CDR2 is SVGEGT in the germline V gene. V lost 5 bases and J lost 7, with 14 bases in between. The DNA for the CDR3 is TGTGCCAGCAGTCGGAACCACAGGGTCGGGGAGCTGTTTTTT. Translating it yields CASSRNHRVGELFF.

The chain combines TRBV5-1 with TRBJ2-1, with 8 bases identical to TRBD2. CDR1 is SGHRS and CDR2 is YFSETQ in the germline V gene. V shed 3 bases, J shed 7 bases, and the junction held 3 bases outside the gene matches. The CDR3 covers 13 residues. CDR3 sequence: CASSSSSGNEQFF. The CDR3 DNA follows: TGCGCCAGCAGCTCATCTAGCGGGAATGAGCAGTTCTTC.

The chain links TRBV3-1 to TRBJ2-3; the D gene is possibly TRBD2 (5 bases). In germline, CDR1 is LGHDT, CDR2 YNNKEL (reference sequence). This CDR3 has 12 residues. Trimming cost V 6 bases and J 5 bases, with 9 bases left between them. DNA of the CDR3: TGTGCCAGCAGTCGGGGTGTAGATACGCAGTATTTT. Translating gives CASSRGVDTQYF.

In this sample, this clonotype is large. The rearrangement joins TRBV20-1 to TRBJ2-1; 8 bases agree with TRBD2. Germline loops: CDR1 DFQATT, CDR2 SNEGSKA (reference sequence). The CDR3 contains 15 residues. The trim removed 0 bases at V and 4 bases at J, leaving 5 bases unmatched. The CDR3 reads CSARESGSIYNEQFF. CDR3 bases: TGCAGTGCTAGAGAAAGCGGGAGTATATACAATGAGCAGTTCTTC.

This rearrangement joins TRBV10-3 to TRBJ2-3, with TRBD2 identical over 12 bases. The CDR3 length is 16 residues. Germline V gives CDR1 ENHRY, CDR2 SYGVKD. Trimming cost V 5 bases and J 1 base; bases outside gene matches: 4. The CDR3 DNA sequence: TGTGCCATCAGTTCCCGGACTAGCGGGGGCACAGATACGCAGTATTTT. Amino acids: CAISSRTSGGTDTQYF.

The V gene is TRBV10-3, the J gene TRBJ1-2, with a tentative D call TRBD1 (5 bases). CDR1 is ENHRY and CDR2 is SYGVKD in the germline V gene. V gave up 6 bases and J gave up 3 bases, with 8 bases separating them. CDR3 length equals 12 residues. The CDR3 bases are TGTGCCATCAGAGGGGAGGACTATGGCTACACCTTC. This sequence encodes CAIRGEDYGYTF.

This chain connects TRBV19 to TRBJ2-3; a possible D gene is TRBD2 (6 bases). Trimming stripped 9 bases from V and 1 base from J, with 8 bases between. There are 12 residues in the CDR3. Germline V gene data show CDR1 as LNHDA and CDR2 as SQIVND (reference sequence). Here the CDR3 DNA reads TGTGCCAGCAGACTAGGCACAGATACGCAGTATTTT. Amino acids: CASRLGTDTQYF.

A few counts support this clonotype. The V call is TRBV6-2 or TRBV6-3, the J call TRBJ1-5, with D uncertain. There are 15 residues in the CDR3. V dropped 2 bases and J dropped 4 bases, with 12 bases sitting between them. CDR1 and CDR2 (germline): MNHEY, SVGEGT. The CDR3 region is CASSYSSGANQPQHF. The CDR3 coding sequence is TGTGCCAGCAGTTACAGTTCCGGAGCAAATCAGCCCCAGCATTTT.